The 5 T cell receptor beta chains presented below share a single source sample, sequenced in a study of OX40 agonist ivuxolimab in advanced cancers. The table came from immunoSEQ multiplex PCR; TCRdb's copy has only in-frame clones and leaves some out. Altogether 70,000 to 95,000 clones are present, about 91% being singletons, with the ten largest covering around 6.9%. The sequencing used CD4+ or CD8+ T cells sorted from blood, collected in a trial of the OX40 agonist ivuxolimab. The receptors were gathered from an adult with an advanced solid tumor such as melanoma, head and neck, liver or kidney cancer.

As to this clone: Other DNA sequences in the sample encode the same CDR3. The V and J genes are TRBV9 and TRBJ1-1; no clear D. The V end was cut by 0 bases, the J end by 1 base, with 7 bases between. The length of the CDR3 is 14 residues. Germline V CDR1 and CDR2: SGDLS, YYNGEE. CDR3 in amino acids: CASSVGTANTEAFF. The DNA of the CDR3 is TGTGCCAGCAGCGTAGGAACAGCGAACACTGAAGCTTTCTTT.

The DNA for the CDR3 is TGTGCCAGCAGTTACCGTCGGCTAGCGGGAGGGGAGCAGTACTTC. This sequence encodes CASSYRRLAGGEQYF. The chain carries TRBV6-5 and TRBJ2-7; 12 bases agree with TRBD2. This CDR3 has 15 amino acids. Per the germline V gene, CDR1 is MNHEY and CDR2 is SVGAGI. With V trimmed by 2 bases and J by 7 bases, 6 bases remained unmatched.

The sample holds one count of this clone. The rearrangement links TRBV28 to TRBJ1-5; D not certain. The germline V gene has CDR1 MDHEN and CDR2 SYDVKM. V was clipped by 3 bases and J by 7 bases, with 13 bases between them. The CDR3 runs 14 residues. CDR3 DNA sequence: TGTGCCAGCAGTTTGGGTTCAGGCGGGCAGCCCCAGCATTTT. Its protein product is CASSLGSGGQPQHF.

This clone was counted a single time. This chain uses TRBV6-5 with TRBJ2-1, with D maybe TRBD1 (6 bases). This CDR3 is built from 16 residues. The germline V gene encodes CDR1 MNHEY and CDR2 SVGAGI. V lost 4 bases and J 7 bases, leaving 20 bases between the germline ends. The CDR3 DNA follows: TGTGCCAGCAGTTCCTACCGACAGGCCGGTGGGAATGAGCAGTTCTTC. Amino acid sequence: CASSSYRQAGGNEQFF.

This clone has a single count. This chain links TRBV5-4 with TRBJ2-3; 11 nucleotides line up with TRBD2. CDR1 and CDR2 (germline): SGHNT, YYREEE (reference sequence). The V gene end was trimmed by 4 bases and the J gene end by 1 base; junction bases not matched to a gene: 5. The CDR3 extends over 16 amino acids. CDR3 sequence: CASSDSGRAGTDTQYF. The CDR3 nucleotides are TGTGCCAGCAGCGATAGCGGGAGGGCAGGCACAGATACGCAGTATTTT.